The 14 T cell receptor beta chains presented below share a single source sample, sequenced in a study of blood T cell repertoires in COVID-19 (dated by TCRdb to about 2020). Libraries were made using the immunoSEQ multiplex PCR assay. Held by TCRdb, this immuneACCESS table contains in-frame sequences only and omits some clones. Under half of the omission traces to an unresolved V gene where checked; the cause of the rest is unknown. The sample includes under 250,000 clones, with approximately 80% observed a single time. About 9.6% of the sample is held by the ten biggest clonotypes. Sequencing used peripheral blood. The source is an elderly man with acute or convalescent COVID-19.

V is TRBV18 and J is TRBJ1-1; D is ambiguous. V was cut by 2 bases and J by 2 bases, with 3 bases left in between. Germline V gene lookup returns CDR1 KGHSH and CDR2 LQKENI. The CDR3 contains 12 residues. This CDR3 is CASSPINTEAFF. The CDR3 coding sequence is TGTGCCAGCTCACCAATAAACACTGAAGCTTTCTTT.

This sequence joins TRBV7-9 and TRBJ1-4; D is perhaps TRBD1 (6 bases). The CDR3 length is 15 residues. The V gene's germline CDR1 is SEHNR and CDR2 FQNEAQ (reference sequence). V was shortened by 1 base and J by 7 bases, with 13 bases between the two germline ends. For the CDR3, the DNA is TGTGCCAGCAGCTTAGGTCCAGGGGCGGCTGAAAAACTGTTTTTT. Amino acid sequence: CASSLGPGAAEKLFF.

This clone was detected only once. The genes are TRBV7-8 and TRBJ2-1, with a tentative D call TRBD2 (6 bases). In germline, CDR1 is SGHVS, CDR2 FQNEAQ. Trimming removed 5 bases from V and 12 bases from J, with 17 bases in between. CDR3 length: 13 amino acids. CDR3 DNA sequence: TGTGCCAGCAGCGGGAGGACGGGACTCAGGCAGTTCTTC. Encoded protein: CASSGRTGLRQFF.

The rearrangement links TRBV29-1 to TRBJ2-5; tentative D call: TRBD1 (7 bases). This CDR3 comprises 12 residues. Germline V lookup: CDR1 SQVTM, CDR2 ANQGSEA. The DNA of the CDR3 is TGCAGTACCAGGGGGGCGCAAGAGACCCAGTACTTC. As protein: CSTRGAQETQYF. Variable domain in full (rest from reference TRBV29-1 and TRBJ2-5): SAVISQKPSRDICQRGTSLTIQCQVDSQVTMMFWYRQQPGQSLTLIATANQGSEATYESGFVIDKFPISRPNLTFSTLTVSNMSPEDSSIYLCSTRGAQETQYFGPGTRLLVL.

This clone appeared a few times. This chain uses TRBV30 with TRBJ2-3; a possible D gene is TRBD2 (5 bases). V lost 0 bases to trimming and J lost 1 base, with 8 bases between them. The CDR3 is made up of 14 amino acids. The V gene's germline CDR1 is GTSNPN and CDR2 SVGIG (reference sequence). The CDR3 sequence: CAWSVEGGTDTQYF. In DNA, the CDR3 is TGTGCCTGGAGTGTAGAGGGAGGCACAGATACGCAGTATTTT.

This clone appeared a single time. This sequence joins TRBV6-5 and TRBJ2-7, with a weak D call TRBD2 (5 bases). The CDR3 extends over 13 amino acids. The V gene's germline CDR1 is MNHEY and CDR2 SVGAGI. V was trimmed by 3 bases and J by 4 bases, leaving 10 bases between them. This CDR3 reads CASSYRRRYEQYF. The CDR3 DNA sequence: TGTGCCAGCAGTTATCGGAGGCGGTACGAGCAGTACTTC.

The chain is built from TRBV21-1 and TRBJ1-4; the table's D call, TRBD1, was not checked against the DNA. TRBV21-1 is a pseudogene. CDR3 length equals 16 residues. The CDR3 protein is CASSKLTGSCGEKLFF. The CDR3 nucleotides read TGTGCCAGCAGCAAGCTTACAGGGAGTTGCGGTGAAAAACTGTTTTTT.

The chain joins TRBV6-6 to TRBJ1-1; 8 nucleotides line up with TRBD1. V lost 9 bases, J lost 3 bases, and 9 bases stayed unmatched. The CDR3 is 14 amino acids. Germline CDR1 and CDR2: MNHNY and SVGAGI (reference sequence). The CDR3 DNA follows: TGTGCCAGTTTGACAGGGGAATGGGACACTGAAGCTTTCTTT. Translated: CASLTGEWDTEAFF.

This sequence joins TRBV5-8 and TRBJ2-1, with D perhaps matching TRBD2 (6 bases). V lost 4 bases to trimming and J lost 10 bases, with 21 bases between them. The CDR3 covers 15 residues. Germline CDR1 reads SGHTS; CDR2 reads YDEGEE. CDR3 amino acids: CASSPGLPRGREQFF. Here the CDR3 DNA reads TGTGCCAGCAGCCCCGGACTACCTCGGGGTAGAGAGCAGTTCTTC.

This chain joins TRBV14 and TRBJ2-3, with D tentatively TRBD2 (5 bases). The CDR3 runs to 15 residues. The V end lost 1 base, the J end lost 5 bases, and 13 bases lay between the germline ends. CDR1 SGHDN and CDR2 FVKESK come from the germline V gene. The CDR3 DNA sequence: TGTGCCAGCAGCCAAGTCGGTCTAGCAAAAGATACGCAGTATTTT. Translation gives CASSQVGLAKDTQYF.

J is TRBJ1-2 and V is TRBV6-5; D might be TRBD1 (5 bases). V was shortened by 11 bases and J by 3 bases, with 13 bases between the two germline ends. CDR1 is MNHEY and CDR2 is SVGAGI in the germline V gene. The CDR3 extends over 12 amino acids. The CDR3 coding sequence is TGTGCCGGACGGTCGGGGGACTATGGCTACACCTTC. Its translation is CAGRSGDYGYTF.

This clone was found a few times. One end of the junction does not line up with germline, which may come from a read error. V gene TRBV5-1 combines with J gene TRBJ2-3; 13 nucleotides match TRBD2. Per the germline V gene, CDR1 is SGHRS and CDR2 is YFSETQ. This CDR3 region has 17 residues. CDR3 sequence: CASRLGLAGFSTDTQYF. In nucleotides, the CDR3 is TGCGCCAGCAGATTGGGACTAGCGGGATTTAGCACAGATACGCAGTATTTT.

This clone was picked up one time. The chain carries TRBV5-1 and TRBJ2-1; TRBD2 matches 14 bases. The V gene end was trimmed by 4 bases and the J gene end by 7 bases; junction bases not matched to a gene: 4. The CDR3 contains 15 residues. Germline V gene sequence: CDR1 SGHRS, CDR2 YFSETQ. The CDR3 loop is CASSRTSGRRNEQFF. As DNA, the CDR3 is TGCGCCAGCAGCCGGACTAGCGGGAGGAGAAATGAGCAGTTCTTC. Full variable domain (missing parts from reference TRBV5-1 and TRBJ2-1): KAGVTQTPRYLIKTRGQQVTLSCSPISGHRSVSWYQQTPGQGLQFLFEYFSETQRNKGNFPGRFSGRQFSNSRSEMNVSTLELGDSALYLCASSRTSGRRNEQFFGPGTRLTVL.

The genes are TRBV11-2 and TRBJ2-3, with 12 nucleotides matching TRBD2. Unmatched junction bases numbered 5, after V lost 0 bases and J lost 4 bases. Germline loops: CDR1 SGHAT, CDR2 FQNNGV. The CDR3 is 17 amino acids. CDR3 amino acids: CASSLDLGLAGSDTQYF. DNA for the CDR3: TGTGCCAGCAGCTTAGATCTCGGACTAGCGGGATCAGATACGCAGTATTTT.